This T cell receptor (beta chain) came from a study of blood T cell repertoires in COVID-19. The CDR3 runs 14 residues. The germline CDR1 and CDR2 sequences are GTSNPN and SVGIG (reference sequence). Trimming took 3 bases from V and 3 from J; bases not matched to a gene: 2. Repertoires were generated with immunoSEQ multiplex PCR, while TCRdb's copy carries only in-frame clones and drops some. Here the sample spans roughly 200,000 clones, under 90% being singletons. Input material: peripheral blood. This rearrangement joins TRBV30 to TRBJ2-2; 9 positions agree with TRBD1. This clonotype was sampled from a person aged 70 to 85 with COVID-19, enrolled during active disease. The CDR3 nucleotides are TGTGCCTGGAGGGGGACAGGGTACACCGGGGAGCTGTTTTTT. This translates into CAWRGTGYTGELFF.